This T cell receptor beta chain originates from a study of cytomegalovirus exposure and HLA in healthy donors. Study results and limitations: The study labeled roughly 160 TCR beta chains cytomegalovirus-associated.

Only in-frame clones appear in the TCRdb table, and some are missing; sequencing was by immunoSEQ multiplex PCR. The data hold around 400,000 clones, with roughly 88% observed a single time. The donors were part of the validation cohort of more than 90 subjects. That cohort was separate from the first cohort, which comprised 500 to 700 subjects. Remarks on this clone: Antigen: not known.

V trimming: 4 bases; J trimming: 6 bases; junction bases outside the gene matches: 1. From germline, CDR1 is MNHEY and CDR2 SVGAGI. The CDR3 consists of 13 residues. Sequencing used PBMCs. The gene calls are TRBV6-5 and TRBJ2-7; TRBD1 matches 12 bases. This clonotype originated in a woman younger than 35 in good health and CMV-seronegative. The DNA for the CDR3 is TGTGCCAGCAGTTTGGGACAGGGGGCCGAGCAGTACTTC. Its protein product is CASSLGQGAEQYF.